This T cell receptor beta chain was observed in a study of cytomegalovirus exposure and HLA in healthy donors. Study-wide results and limits: Fewer N-insertions (relative to the roughly 610-donor mean) were reportedly seen in an Asian-associated ancestry cluster in a later analysis. There were a few CMV-associated chains whose specificity for CMV antigens was confirmed in vitro. Sequencing probably produced one cluster of sequence variants that were highly shared.

J lost 7 bases, V lost 4 bases, and 22 bases had no gene match. The CDR3 length is 18 residues. CDR1 and CDR2 from the germline V gene are MNHNS and SASEGT. For this clone: Its cognate antigen is unknown.

Researchers ran the PCR with 60 Vbeta and 13 Jbeta primers. TCRdb's table, derived via immunoSEQ multiplex PCR, lists solely in-frame clones and lacks some. This sample has roughly 110,000 clones, with about 74% found just once. The TCR comes from a woman aged 40 to 50 in good health and CMV-seropositive. Sequences were obtained from PBMCs. The gene calls are TRBV6-1 and TRBJ2-7; 7 bases are shared with TRBD1. The CDR3 here is CASSGPRGSTGSGGEQYF. In DNA form, the CDR3 reads TGTGCCAGCAGTGGGCCTAGGGGGTCTACAGGTTCAGGGGGAGAGCAGTACTTC.